A single T cell receptor (beta chain) is shown here with its context. Here immunoSEQ multiplex PCR was the method, and the copy in TCRdb shows in-frame clones only, minus some. The data show 150,000 or so clones, around 90% seen once. These data are taken from a study of control samples from healthy donors and cancer patients. The TCR was taken from a man between 18 and 35 years old in good health. Sequenced: blood.

Here the CDR3 reads CASSWTGHKNTEAFF. The CDR3 DNA reads as TGCGCCAGCAGCTGGACGGGACACAAGAACACTGAAGCTTTCTTT. The V call is TRBV5-1, the J call TRBJ1-1; maybe TRBD1 (6 bases). CDR3 length: 15 residues. CDR1 is SGHRS, CDR2 YFSETQ, per germline. Trimming shortened V by 3 bases and J by 1 base, and 13 bases separated the two germline ends. The full variable domain, rest sourced from reference TRBV5-1 and TRBJ1-1, is KAGVTQTPRYLIKTRGQQVTLSCSPISGHRSVSWYQQTPGQGLQFLFEYFSETQRNKGNFPGRFSGRQFSNSRSEMNVSTLELGDSALYLCASSWTGHKNTEAFFGQGTRLTVV.